Each of the 21 T cell receptor beta chains below was sequenced from the same sample in a study of blood T cell repertoires in COVID-19. TCRdb's copy holds only in-frame clones and misses some; the assay was immunoSEQ multiplex PCR. This table has about 140,000 clones, roughly four fifths appearing once. Sequenced input: peripheral blood. The receptors come from a human donor in a cohort sampled during active COVID-19.

The chain recombines TRBV9 with TRBJ1-1; maybe TRBD1 (5 bases). V was cut by 2 bases and J by 7 bases, with 9 bases left in between. Germline V gives CDR1 SGDLS, CDR2 YYNGEE. This CDR3 region has 12 residues. The CDR3: CASSVRRGEAFF. The CDR3 coding sequence is TGTGCCAGCAGCGTTAGAAGGGGTGAAGCTTTCTTT.

This clone turned up a few times. The genes are TRBV5-1 and TRBJ1-6, with D perhaps matching TRBD1 (6 bases). The CDR3 spans 17 residues. The germline gives CDR1 SGHRS, CDR2 YFSETQ. Trimming took off 2 bases at V and 5 bases at J, with 17 bases between the two ends. The CDR3 here is CASSFNSDRANNSPLHF. The CDR3 bases are TGCGCCAGCAGCTTTAATTCGGACAGAGCCAATAATTCACCCCTCCACTTT.

This clone was found a few times. The V call is TRBV12-3 or TRBV12-4, the J call TRBJ2-2; D gene unclear. There are 11 residues in the CDR3. With 3 bases removed from V and 8 bases from J, the gap between germline ends came to 4 bases. The CDR3 spells CASSFPGELFF. The CDR3 DNA reads TGTGCCAGCAGTTTCCCGGGGGAGCTGTTTTTT.

This clone was counted only a few times. The chain has TRBV18 and TRBJ1-2; 9 positions match TRBD1. V shed 6 bases, J shed 6 bases, and the junction held 5 bases outside the gene matches. Germline-derived CDR1 and CDR2 are KGHSH and LQKENI. The CDR3 spans 13 residues. The CDR3 here is CASSGTGNNGYTF. CDR3 nucleotide sequence: TGTGCCAGCTCTGGGACAGGGAACAATGGCTACACCTTC. Combining the CDR3 with reference TRBV18 and TRBJ1-2 gives the whole variable domain NAGVMQNPRHLVRRRGQEARLRCSPMKGHSHVYWYRQLPEEGLKFMVYLQKENIIDESGMPKERFSAEFPKEGPSILRIQQVVRGDSAAYFCASSGTGNNGYTFGSGTRLTVV.

The chain is built from TRBV7-9 and TRBJ2-1; D unclear. Trimming took off 6 bases at V and 15 bases at J, with 12 bases between the two ends. The V gene's germline CDR1 is SEHNR and CDR2 FQNEAQ (reference sequence). There are 10 residues in the CDR3. The CDR3 sequence is CASSTLEPFF. Here the CDR3 DNA reads TGTGCCAGCAGTACTCTTGAACCGTTCTTC.

This clone was counted between two and nine times. The rearrangement uses TRBV5-6 and TRBJ2-1; 8 bases agree with TRBD2. Germline trimming cut 4 bases from V and 7 bases from J; bases unmatched to any gene: 13. This CDR3 has 16 amino acids. Germline V gene data show CDR1 as SGHDT and CDR2 as YYEEEE. DNA for the CDR3: TGTGCCAGCAGCCTCGTCGGTCTGCGGGAGGAGAATGAGCAGTTCTTC. The encoded protein is CASSLVGLREENEQFF.

The V call is TRBV21-1, the J call TRBJ2-4; no check of the table's D call, TRBD2, against the DNA was made. TRBV21-1 is assigned pseudogene status. This CDR3 has 14 residues. DNA of the CDR3: TGTGCCAGCAGCAGGAGGGCCGCCAAAAACATTCAGTACTTC. Its protein is CASSRRAAKNIQYF.

The chain carries TRBV5-4 and TRBJ2-7; D ambiguous. Germline V gene data show CDR1 as SGHNT and CDR2 as YYREEE (reference sequence). The CDR3 loop spans 12 amino acids. Trimming removed 4 bases at V and 2 bases at J, with 7 bases between. The CDR3 nucleotides read TGTGCCAGCAGCATCCTACCCTACGAGCAGTACTTC. Its protein is CASSILPYEQYF.

The V and J genes are TRBV29-1 and TRBJ2-2; a weak D match, TRBD1 (6 bases). CDR1 SQVTM and CDR2 ANQGSEA come from the germline V gene. V was cut by 6 bases and J by 8 bases, with 16 bases left in between. CDR3 length equals 13 residues. DNA of the CDR3: TGCAGCGTCCGCTTACAGGGTGGTGGGGAGCTGTTTTTT. Residues: CSVRLQGGGELFF.

The chain has TRBV29-1 and TRBJ1-1, with unresolved D. The CDR3 has 13 residues. The V and J ends lost 0 bases and 0 bases respectively, with 5 bases between them. Germline V gene data show CDR1 as SQVTM and CDR2 as ANQGSEA. The CDR3 reads CSVEEFMNTEAFF. DNA for the CDR3: TGCAGCGTTGAAGAGTTCATGAACACTGAAGCTTTCTTT.

The V call is TRBV2, the J call TRBJ1-2; TRBD1 agrees at 8 bases. Germline CDR1 and CDR2: SNHLY and FYNNEI. This CDR3 is 14 amino acids long. The V gene end was trimmed by 4 bases and the J gene end by 3 bases; junction bases not matched to a gene: 4. CDR3 sequence reads: CASSGTGPHYGYTF. CDR3 DNA: TGTGCCAGCAGTGGGACAGGGCCGCACTATGGCTACACCTTC.

The J gene is TRBJ2-2, the V gene TRBV6-5; 9 nucleotides align to TRBD1. V shed 6 bases, J shed 6 bases, and the junction held 5 bases outside the gene matches. CDR1 is MNHEY and CDR2 is SVGAGI in the germline V gene. The CDR3 consists of 14 residues. The CDR3 here is CASRGQGAAGELFF. As DNA, the CDR3 is TGTGCCAGCAGGGGACAGGGCGCAGCCGGGGAGCTGTTTTTT.

This chain connects TRBV7-6 to TRBJ1-1; D perhaps matches TRBD1 (5 bases). The ends were cut back, 0 bases at V and 5 bases at J, with 10 bases in the middle. Germline CDR1 is SGHVS and CDR2 is FNYEAQ. The CDR3 length is 14 residues. The CDR3 sequence: CASSLARVGTEAFF. The CDR3 DNA follows: TGTGCCAGCAGCTTAGCCAGGGTGGGGACTGAAGCTTTCTTT.

This sequence joins TRBV7-3 and TRBJ2-1; TRBD1 aligns across 8 bases. Looked up from germline, CDR1 is SGHTA and CDR2 is FQGTGA. This CDR3 contains 15 residues. Unmatched junction bases numbered 10, after V lost 4 bases and J lost 8 bases. CDR3 in amino acids: CASSSPGQVRDEQFF. CDR3 in DNA: TGTGCCAGCAGCTCTCCGGGACAGGTGAGGGATGAGCAGTTCTTC.

This clone was seen a handful of times. The chain combines TRBV6-1 with TRBJ1-2; 10 nucleotides align to TRBD1. The CDR3 has 16 residues. Germline V gives CDR1 MNHNS, CDR2 SASEGT. The ends lost 0 bases at V and 4 bases at J; junction bases unmatched: 5. The CDR3: CASSEAWTGGFYGYTF. CDR3 nucleotides: TGTGCCAGCAGTGAAGCGTGGACAGGGGGTTTCTATGGCTACACCTTC.

The chain links TRBV7-9 to TRBJ1-2; 7 bases match TRBD1. Germline V gene sequence: CDR1 SEHNR, CDR2 FQNEAQ (reference sequence). The CDR3 consists of 15 residues. The V gene end was trimmed by 11 bases and the J gene end by 0 bases; junction bases not matched to a gene: 12. CDR3 in amino acids: CACGGGDSSNYGYTF. CDR3 nucleotide sequence: TGTGCCTGCGGCGGGGGGGACAGTTCTAACTATGGCTACACCTTC.

The gene calls are TRBV27 and TRBJ1-2, with a tentative D call TRBD1 (6 bases). Trimming pared 4 bases from V and 7 bases from J, leaving 16 bases between. This CDR3 is 14 amino acids long. Germline V gene sequence: CDR1 MNHEY, CDR2 SMNVEV (reference sequence). The CDR3 reads CASSSLGGPGGYTF. In DNA form, the CDR3 reads TGTGCCAGCAGTTCCTTGGGGGGGCCGGGTGGCTACACCTTC.

The chain couples TRBV27 to TRBJ2-1; TRBD2 aligns across 10 bases. The junction had 9 bases not matched to a gene; V was cut back by 2 bases and J by 5 bases. The CDR3 runs 17 residues. Germline V lookup: CDR1 MNHEY, CDR2 SMNVEV (reference sequence). CDR3: CASSLLTTSGDDNEQFF. CDR3 coding DNA: TGTGCCAGCAGTTTACTCACTACTAGCGGGGATGACAATGAGCAGTTCTTC.

The rearrangement uses TRBV6-5 and TRBJ2-1; TRBD2 is a possible D gene (5 bases). Germline V gives CDR1 MNHEY, CDR2 SVGAGI. Trimming shortened V by 11 bases and J by 5 bases, and 19 bases separated the two germline ends. This CDR3 spans 14 amino acids. Written as DNA, the CDR3 is TGTGCCGTAAAAAAGTCGGGAATTAACAATGAGCAGTTCTTC. It is translated as CAVKKSGINNEQFF.

This clone has more than one count but fewer than ten. In the same sample, other DNA sequences code for this CDR3. The chain joins TRBV3-1 (or the pseudogene TRBV3-2) to TRBJ1-5; a possible D gene is TRBD1 (5 bases). Germline V gene data show CDR1 as LGHDT and CDR2 as YNNKEL (reference sequence). The germline V and J ends were trimmed by 3 bases and 2 bases, with 8 bases remaining between them. This CDR3 region has 14 residues. The chain's CDR3 is CASSHRGGNQPQHF. The CDR3 region has the DNA TGTGCCAGCAGCCACCGGGGGGGCAATCAGCCCCAGCATTTT.

The chain joins TRBV18 to TRBJ2-1; D ambiguous. The V end lost 3 bases, the J end lost 6 bases, and 6 bases lay between the germline ends. The CDR3 sequence is 12 residues long. From germline, CDR1 is KGHSH and CDR2 LQKENI. CDR3 in DNA: TGTGCCAGCTCACCGTCCCGCAATGAGCAGTTCTTC. This codes for CASSPSRNEQFF. Using reference TRBV18 and TRBJ2-1 for the parts outside the CDR3, the full variable domain is NAGVMQNPRHLVRRRGQEARLRCSPMKGHSHVYWYRQLPEEGLKFMVYLQKENIIDESGMPKERFSAEFPKEGPSILRIQQVVRGDSAAYFCASSPSRNEQFFGPGTRLTVL.